This paragraph covers one TCR beta chain sequence. These data originate in a study of CD8+ T cells in alopecia areata. Study summary: In an open-label trial, patients got 5 to 10 mg tofacitinib twice daily.

Treatment defined: oral pan-JAK inhibitor, 5-10 mg twice daily. From PBMCs, CD4+ and CD8+ T cells were sorted. Reverse transcription of extracted RNA yielded cDNA, which provided the sequencing template. Sequenced by immunoSEQ multiplex PCR; TCRdb stores in-frame clones only, minus some. Of over 60,000 clones in the sample, 46% are singletons; the top ten hold about 20%. The V end lost 0 bases, the J end lost 7 bases, and 9 bases lay between the germline ends. CDR1 and CDR2 (germline): SEHNR, FQNEAQ (reference sequence). The CDR3 is made up of 13 amino acids. The chain joins TRBV7-9 to TRBJ1-2, with D hard to call. Sequencing was performed on CD8+ T cells sorted from blood, taken at approximately week 36, from a patient treated with tofacitinib. The receptor was derived from a human donor with alopecia areata. The CDR3 spells CASSLAGYSGYTF. The CDR3 region has the DNA TGTGCCAGCAGCTTAGCAGGGTATAGTGGCTACACCTTC.